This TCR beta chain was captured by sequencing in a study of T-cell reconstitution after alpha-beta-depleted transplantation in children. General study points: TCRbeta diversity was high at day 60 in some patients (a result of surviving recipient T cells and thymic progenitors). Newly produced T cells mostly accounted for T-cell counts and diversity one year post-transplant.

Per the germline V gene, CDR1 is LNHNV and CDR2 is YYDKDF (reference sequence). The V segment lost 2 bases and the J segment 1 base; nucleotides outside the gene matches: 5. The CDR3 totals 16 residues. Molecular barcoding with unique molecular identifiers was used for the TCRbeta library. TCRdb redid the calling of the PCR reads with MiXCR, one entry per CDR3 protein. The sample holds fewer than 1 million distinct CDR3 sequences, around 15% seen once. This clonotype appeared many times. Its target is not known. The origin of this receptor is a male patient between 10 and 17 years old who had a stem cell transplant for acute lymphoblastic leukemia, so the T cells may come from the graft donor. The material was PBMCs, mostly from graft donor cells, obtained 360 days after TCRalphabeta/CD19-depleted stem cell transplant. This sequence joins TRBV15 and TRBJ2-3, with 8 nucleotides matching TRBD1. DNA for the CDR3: TGTGCCACCAGCAGAATACCGGGACAGGGCACAGATACGCAGTATTTT. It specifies CATSRIPGQGTDTQYF.